The clone carrying this TCR beta chain is a singleton in its sample. Its target is not known. The CDR3 covers 15 residues. The germline V gene has CDR1 KGHSH and CDR2 LQKENI. V lost 0 bases and J lost 7, with 13 bases in between. Researchers partitioned CD4+ cells into CD45RA+ naive and CD45RA-negative memory subsets. Sorted-subset replicate PCRs used 150 to 200 ng DNA, about 30,000 T cell genomes. In the authors' methods: ImmunoSEQ output lacked quality scores and full-length reads, limiting matched filtering. The data were produced by immunoSEQ multiplex PCR, yet TCRdb's version contains in-frame clones alone and is incomplete. V, J and clone size are taken as reported in that table, and D and trimming were inferred from the DNA itself. The table lists roughly 700,000 clones, about 74% of them singletons. This sample is part of a study of shared clonotypes between healthy human individuals. Notes on the study in general: Compared with memory subsets, naive subsets generally had larger estimated richness.

The sample taken for sequencing was memory CD4+ T cells sorted from blood. As to subset: CD45RA-negative fraction. V usage is TRBV18 and J usage is TRBJ2-1, with D perhaps matching TRBD1 (6 bases). This clonotype originated in a woman in her twenties or thirties in good health. The CDR3 here is CASSPPSGAKNEQFF. The CDR3 coding sequence is TGTGCCAGCTCACCACCGTCAGGGGCAAAGAATGAGCAGTTCTTC.